The present TCR beta chain was sequenced within a study of T-cell reconstitution after alpha-beta-depleted transplantation in children. Study-wide findings and caveats: Reported findings indicate that, about two months after transplant, alpha-beta T cells came from several hundred expanded clones, which were derived from non-depleted graft cells. Counts and diversity of T cells one year after transplant came mostly from newly produced T cells.

The CDR3 consists of 14 residues. V was clipped by 2 bases and J by 8 bases, with 16 bases between them. Germline values: CDR1 SGHRS, CDR2 YFSETQ. On this clonotype: The target antigen is unknown.

Unique molecular identifiers were built into the TCRbeta library. TCRdb recomputed calls from the PCR reads with MiXCR, one row per CDR3 protein. The sample carries 700,000 to 850,000 distinct CDR3 sequences, roughly 15% recorded once. The sample here was PBMCs, mostly from graft donor cells, taken 360 days after TCRalphabeta/CD19-depleted stem cell transplant. This rearrangement joins TRBV5-1 to TRBJ1-1, with D perhaps TRBD1 (6 bases). The TCR sequence derives from a male patient younger than 18 who had a stem cell transplant for acute lymphoblastic leukemia, so the T cells may come from the graft donor. In DNA, the CDR3 is TGCGCCAGCAGCTTATTACAAGTAGGGACAGAAGCTTTCTTT. Residues: CASSLLQVGTEAFF.